A selection of T cell receptor beta chains follows, all from one sample in a study of radiotherapy plus CTLA-4 blockade in lung cancer. Clones were sequenced by immunoSEQ multiplex PCR, and TCRdb holds only the in-frame ones, with some missing. The table lists some 110,000 clones, about 84% of them singletons. The sequenced sample was peripheral blood, obtained from a patient treated with radiotherapy plus ipilimumab. These receptors originate from a human donor with non-small cell lung cancer that progressed on radiotherapy plus ipilimumab. Some clones in this sample may be carry-over from other donors' samples. Each CDR3 is given with its conserved first and last residue. A D gene is named only where the DNA matches it firmly. Clone size is given for some rows only: seen once, a few or many times, or a class if the clone is expanded.

clone size: .; D gene: .; CDR3 length: 13; V gene: TRBV6-4; J gene: TRBJ2-3; CDR3 protein: CASSDTYADTQYF; CDR3 DNA: TGTGCCAGCAGCGACACGTATGCAGATACGCAGTATTTT
clone size: .; D gene: TRBD2; CDR3 length: 12; V gene: TRBV29-1; J gene: TRBJ2-5; CDR3 protein: CSLGDGGETQYF; CDR3 DNA: TGCAGCCTAGGAGACGGGGGGGAGACCCAGTACTTC
clone size: .; D gene: TRBD1; CDR3 length: 16; V gene: TRBV4-2; J gene: TRBJ1-2; CDR3 protein: CASSPGGTGDLYGYTF; CDR3 DNA: TGTGCCAGCAGCCCAGGGGGGACAGGGGACCTCTATGGCTACACCTTC
clone size: .; D gene: TRBD1; CDR3 length: 15; V gene: TRBV5-1; J gene: TRBJ1-4; CDR3 protein: CASSLVGTGDEKLFF; CDR3 DNA: TGCGCCAGCAGCTTGGTTGGGACAGGGGATGAAAAACTGTTTTTT
clone size: few; D gene: .; CDR3 length: 14; V gene: TRBV19; J gene: TRBJ1-2; CDR3 protein: CASSKAGVGYGYTF; CDR3 DNA: TGTGCCAGTAGTAAAGCGGGGGTTGGCTATGGCTACACCTTC
clone size: .; D gene: .; CDR3 length: 15; V gene: TRBV4-3; J gene: TRBJ2-2; CDR3 protein: CASSYSLGRTGELFF; CDR3 DNA: TGCGCCAGCAGCTATTCTCTGGGGAGAACCGGGGAGCTGTTTTTT
clone size: .; D gene: TRBD1; CDR3 length: 13; V gene: TRBV2; J gene: TRBJ1-4; CDR3 protein: CASLGTGPEKLFF; CDR3 DNA: TGTGCCAGCCTTGGGACAGGCCCTGAAAAACTGTTTTTT
clone size: .; D gene: TRBD2; CDR3 length: 19; V gene: TRBV7-3; J gene: TRBJ2-1; CDR3 protein: CASSSRGASGVSSYNEQFF; CDR3 DNA: TGTGCCAGCAGCTCCCGAGGGGCTAGCGGGGTTAGCTCCTACAATGAGCAGTTCTTC
clone size: .; D gene: TRBD1; CDR3 length: 17; V gene: TRBV11-2; J gene: TRBJ2-2; CDR3 protein: CASSLEGTGGNTGELFF; CDR3 DNA: TGTGCCAGCAGCTTGGAAGGGACAGGGGGGAACACCGGGGAGCTGTTTTTT
clone size: .; D gene: TRBD2; CDR3 length: 17; V gene: TRBV7-8; J gene: TRBJ2-1; CDR3 protein: CASSSRLAGRGSDEQFF; CDR3 DNA: TGTGCCAGCAGCTCTAGACTAGCGGGGCGCGGCTCGGATGAGCAGTTCTTC
clone size: .; D gene: TRBD2; CDR3 length: 15; V gene: TRBV2; J gene: TRBJ2-7; CDR3 protein: CASSVRSGGGYEQYF; CDR3 DNA: TGTGCCAGCAGTGTGAGAAGCGGGGGGGGCTACGAGCAGTACTTC
clone size: .; D gene: .; CDR3 length: 14; V gene: TRBV4-2; J gene: TRBJ1-1; CDR3 protein: CASSPPPANTEAFF; CDR3 DNA: TGTGCCAGCAGCCCGCCACCGGCGAACACTGAAGCTTTCTTT
clone size: once; D gene: TRBD1; CDR3 length: 16; V gene: TRBV6-6; J gene: TRBJ2-1; CDR3 protein: CASSSQGAGSYNEQFF; CDR3 DNA: TGTGCCAGCAGCTCCCAGGGGGCGGGCTCCTACAATGAGCAGTTCTTC
clone size: .; D gene: .; CDR3 length: 16; V gene: TRBV7-2; J gene: TRBJ2-7; CDR3 protein: CASSLEWVPGVYEQYF; CDR3 DNA: TGTGCCAGCAGCTTAGAATGGGTCCCGGGAGTTTACGAGCAGTACTTC
clone size: .; D gene: .; CDR3 length: 20; V gene: TRBV7-6; J gene: TRBJ2-3; CDR3 protein: CASSSTAYIEQEPPTDTQYF; CDR3 DNA: TGTGCCAGCAGCTCAACGGCGTATATCGAACAGGAACCCCCCACAGATACGCAGTATTTT
clone size: .; D gene: TRBD1; CDR3 length: 15; V gene: TRBV5-1; J gene: TRBJ2-7; CDR3 protein: CASSLAEGALYEQYF; CDR3 DNA: TGCGCCAGCAGCTTGGCCGAGGGGGCCCTCTACGAGCAGTACTTC
clone size: few; D gene: TRBD2; CDR3 length: 15; V gene: TRBV9; J gene: TRBJ2-7; CDR3 protein: CASSPLAGGSYEQYF; CDR3 DNA: TGTGCCAGCAGCCCCCTAGCGGGGGGTTCCTACGAGCAGTACTTC
clone size: .; D gene: .; CDR3 length: 14; V gene: TRBV5-1; J gene: TRBJ2-1; CDR3 protein: CASSLTVPNNEQFF; CDR3 DNA: TGCGCCAGCAGCTTGACAGTACCGAACAATGAGCAGTTCTTC
clone size: .; D gene: .; CDR3 length: 14; V gene: TRBV18; J gene: TRBJ1-1; CDR3 protein: CASSPINRETEAFF; CDR3 DNA: TGTGCCAGCTCACCGATCAACAGGGAGACTGAAGCTTTCTTT
clone size: few; D gene: .; CDR3 length: 17; V gene: TRBV11-2; J gene: TRBJ2-5; CDR3 protein: CASSLGFSGGQQETQYF; CDR3 DNA: TGTGCCAGCAGCTTAGGCTTTTCAGGAGGTCAGCAAGAGACCCAGTACTTC
clone size: once; D gene: .; CDR3 length: 12; V gene: TRBV4-1; J gene: TRBJ1-1; CDR3 protein: CASSQGVTEAFF; CDR3 DNA: TGCGCCAGCAGCCAAGGGGTCACTGAAGCTTTCTTT
clone size: .; D gene: .; CDR3 length: 17; V gene: TRBV4-3; J gene: TRBJ2-2; CDR3 protein: CASSQDGVYPNTGELFF; CDR3 DNA: TGCGCCAGCAGCCAAGATGGAGTTTATCCCAACACCGGGGAGCTGTTTTTT
clone size: .; D gene: TRBD1; CDR3 length: 16; V gene: TRBV7-2; J gene: TRBJ1-1; CDR3 protein: CASSIQTGAGNTEAFF; CDR3 DNA: TGTGCCAGCAGCATACAGACAGGGGCCGGGAACACTGAAGCTTTCTTT